Listed here is a single T cell receptor (beta chain). The entry originates in a study of blood T cells in healthy people across ages. Per the germline V gene, CDR1 is SGDLS and CDR2 is YYNGEE. The length of the CDR3 is 16 residues. Trimming shortened V by 0 bases and J by 0 bases, and 9 bases separated the two germline ends. Next came a second PCR, run for about 6 to 12 cycles, which used a sample-barcoded 5' primer along with a J-beta primer mix. One entry per CDR3 protein results from TCRdb running MiXCR on the 5' RACE reads. The sample contains about 1.8 million distinct CDR3 sequences, less than 50% of which appear only once.

J is TRBJ2-2 and V is TRBV9; no clear D gene. The source material was blood. The origin of this receptor is a middle-aged woman in good health. CDR3 region: CASSVGAVPNTGELFF. CDR3 DNA sequence: TGTGCCAGCAGCGTAGGGGCGGTGCCGAACACCGGGGAGCTGTTTTTT.